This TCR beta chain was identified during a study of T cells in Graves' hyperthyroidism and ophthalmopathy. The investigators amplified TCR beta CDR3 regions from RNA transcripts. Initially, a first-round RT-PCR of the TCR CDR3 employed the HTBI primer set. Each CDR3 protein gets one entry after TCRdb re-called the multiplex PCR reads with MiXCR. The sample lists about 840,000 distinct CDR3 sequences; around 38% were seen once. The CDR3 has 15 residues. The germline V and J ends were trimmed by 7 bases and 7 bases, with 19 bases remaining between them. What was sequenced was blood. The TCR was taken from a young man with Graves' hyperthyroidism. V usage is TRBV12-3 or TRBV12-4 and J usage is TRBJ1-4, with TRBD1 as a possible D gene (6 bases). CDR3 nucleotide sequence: TGTGCCAGCATTAAAAAGCGGGGGGGCAGTGAAAAACTGTTTTTT. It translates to CASIKKRGGSEKLFF.